The source of this TCR beta chain is a study of T cell responses to AZD1222 COVID-19 vaccine. This table comes from immunoSEQ multiplex PCR, and its TCRdb copy is limited to in-frame clones, with some not included. The sample lists roughly 70,000 clones, 90% to 95% seen once, with 6.3% in the top ten. Points on this clone: Its matching antigen is unknown.

Notes on the study in general: Donors were mostly white British, more females; clonal diversity possibly underestimated. Spike regions recognized by vaccine-associated CD4 TCRs spanned the protein, led by 160-218 and 743-854. A reported finding is that nearly half of spike-specific TCRs target unmutated variant regions. Only a handful of people who got AZD1222 tested seropositive at baseline.

This CDR3 has 14 residues. Per the germline V gene, CDR1 is MGHDK and CDR2 is SYGVNS. Deletions cut 8 bases from V and 3 bases from J, with 16 bases between. This clonotype was obtained from an adult who received the MenACWY meningococcal vaccine as a control. The sample in question was peripheral blood, obtained 28 days after the second dose of the MenACWY control vaccine. V usage is TRBV25-1 and J usage is TRBJ2-5, with D possibly TRBD1 on 6 matching bases. CDR3 nucleotides: TGTGCCAGCCACAAAAGGACAGTAAAAGAGACCCAGTACTTC. It encodes CASHKRTVKETQYF.